The clone carrying this T cell receptor (beta chain) was recorded only once. The germline V gene encodes CDR1 LNHNV and CDR2 YYDKDF (reference sequence). Trimming removed 3 bases from V and 5 bases from J; junction bases left unmatched: 5. CDR3 length: 15 residues. This specimen belongs to a study of blood T cell repertoires in COVID-19. Profiled with immunoSEQ multiplex PCR; TCRdb holds only in-frame clones, not every one. The sample carries fewer than 350,000 clones, around 88% recorded once. The TCR was taken from a woman aged 25 to 39 with COVID-19, enrolled during active disease. The specimen was peripheral blood. The chain recombines TRBV15 with TRBJ2-5; 11 positions match TRBD2. The CDR3 here is CATSRASGGRETQYF. CDR3 coding DNA: TGTGCCACCAGCAGGGCTAGCGGGGGGAGGGAGACCCAGTACTTC.